The rows below give T cell receptor beta chains drawn from one sample of a study of blood T cell repertoires in COVID-19. Clones were read by immunoSEQ multiplex PCR, and TCRdb kept only the in-frame ones, dropping some. The sample shows tens of thousands of clones, 80% of them seen only once. Sequencing used peripheral blood. Receptors were obtained from a human donor in a cohort sampled during active COVID-19. CDR3s include the opening cysteine and the closing phenylalanine or tryptophan. Fields, in order: V gene, D gene, CDR3 length, J gene, CDR3 protein. The D gene is left open where the match is weak.

>TRBV7-7|TRBD1|18|TRBJ2-6
CASSAWGQGASGANVLTF
>TRBV7-9|-|13|TRBJ1-1
CASSLVQNTEAFF
>TRBV19|TRBD2|15|TRBJ2-7
CASSARAGILYEQYF
>TRBV28|-|11|TRBJ1-2
CASSGVLDYTF
>TRBV29-1|TRBD1|12|TRBJ1-2
CSVPGTVFGYTF
>TRBV2|-|17|TRBJ2-7
CASSEALQGSTSYEQYF
>TRBV3-1/TRBV3-2|-|15|TRBJ2-3
CASSQTSFGRGAQYF
>TRBV3-1/TRBV3-2|-|12|TRBJ2-2
CASSQGGGELFF
>TRBV5-1|-|13|TRBJ2-7
CASSLDGADEQYF
>TRBV19|TRBD2|18|TRBJ2-1
CASTGTSGRAQTYNEQFF
>TRBV10-3|-|14|TRBJ2-7
CAISETAPTYEQYF
>TRBV5-1|-|14|TRBJ1-1
CASSLAGGNTEAFF
>TRBV9|TRBD2|19|TRBJ2-5
CASSVGEGTSGTLKETQYF
>TRBV28|-|15|TRBJ1-5
CASSPGRGLYQPQHF
>TRBV4-1|-|15|TRBJ1-2
CASSQESRANYGYTF
>TRBV5-5|TRBD2|15|TRBJ2-5
CASSAGGGGLETQYF
>TRBV6-5|TRBD2|15|TRBJ2-1
CASSYSGGRATEQFF
>TRBV28|-|16|TRBJ2-4
CASSPQLAGAKNIQYF
>TRBV11-2|-|14|TRBJ1-1
CASSLDGGGSEAFF
>TRBV6-5|TRBD1|15|TRBJ1-2
CASSSAGTGDGGYTF
>TRBV21-1|-|18|TRBJ1-4
CASSTDGQGVSSNEKLFF
>TRBV19|-|15|TRBJ2-7
CASSSLRDNNYEQYF
>TRBV2|-|13|TRBJ1-1
CASSEQANTEAFF
>TRBV28|-|15|TRBJ1-5
CASSLGALGNQPQHF
>TRBV24-1|-|13|TRBJ2-3
CATSDPGVHTQYF
>TRBV12-3/TRBV12-4|-|13|TRBJ1-2
CASSLQTSGGYTF
>TRBV7-6|-|16|TRBJ1-6
CASSLGNAGSNSPLHF
>TRBV2|TRBD1|14|TRBJ1-1
CASSAGQGDAEAFF
>TRBV14|-|14|TRBJ2-5
CASSQNSYQETQYF
>TRBV28|-|14|TRBJ1-2
CASSPATGNYGYTF
>TRBV6-6|-|13|TRBJ1-1
CASTPPTGTEAFF
>TRBV5-5|TRBD1|15|TRBJ2-7
CASSLGQGAPSEQYF
>TRBV24-1|TRBD1|17|TRBJ2-3
CATSSYHTGTGADTQYF